The 28 T cell receptor beta chains in this list originate from one sample, sequenced in a study of T-cell reconstitution after alpha-beta-depleted transplantation in children. The TCRbeta library was prepared with unique molecular identifiers. TCRdb re-derived calls from the PCR reads in MiXCR, one entry per CDR3 protein. Of tens of thousands of distinct CDR3 sequences listed, around a sixth are singletons. Sequencing used PBMCs, mostly from graft donor cells, obtained 360 days after TCRalphabeta/CD19-depleted stem cell transplant. Receptor source: a male patient aged 2 to 10 who had a stem cell transplant for acute lymphoblastic leukemia, so the T cells may come from the graft donor.

This clonotype was seen ten or more times. The chain has TRBV24-1 and TRBJ2-1, with 9 bases fitting TRBD2. CDR3 size: 17 residues. Germline CDR1 reads KGHDR; CDR2 reads SFDVKD. V dropped 3 bases and J dropped 8; count of bases not matched to a gene: 13. CDR3 nucleotides: TGTGCCACCAGTGATGAGAACATGGCGGGAGGGCCCTATGAGCAGTTCTTC. Translated, it gives CATSDENMAGGPYEQFF.

The chain recombines TRBV2 with TRBJ2-7, with TRBD1 matching over 7 bases. Germline V CDR1 and CDR2: SNHLY, FYNNEI. Unmatched junction bases numbered 6, after V lost 6 bases and J lost 1 base. This CDR3 has 14 amino acids. CDR3 in DNA: TGTGCCAGCAGGATGGGACAGCTGTCCTACGAGCAGTACTTC. Residues: CASRMGQLSYEQYF.

The chain employs TRBV29-1 and TRBJ2-3; 9 nucleotides line up with TRBD1. Germline CDR1 and CDR2: SQVTM and ANQGSEA. This CDR3 region has 14 residues. Trimming cost V 6 bases and J 2 bases; bases outside gene matches: 6. CDR3 sequence (DNA): TGCAGCGTGGGGGGGACAGGGTCCACAGATACGCAGTATTTT. This encodes CSVGGTGSTDTQYF.

The chain employs TRBV27 and TRBJ2-7, with a possible D match to TRBD1 (5 bases). The CDR3 sequence is 15 residues long. Trimming stripped 6 bases from V and 0 bases from J, with 15 bases between. CDR1 is MNHEY and CDR2 is SMNVEV in the germline V gene (reference sequence). For the CDR3, the DNA is TGTGCCAGCAGGAAGGCGTACAGGAGCTCCTACGAGCAGTACTTC. Protein: CASRKAYRSSYEQYF.

This clonotype turned up a few times. J is TRBJ2-7 and V is TRBV6-5; no clear D gene. CDR1 MNHEY and CDR2 SVGAGI come from the germline V gene. There are 14 residues in the CDR3. V was trimmed by 0 bases and J by 0 bases, leaving 6 bases between them. The chain's CDR3 is CASSYSLLSYEQYF. The CDR3 nucleotides read TGTGCCAGCAGTTACTCTCTCCTCTCCTACGAGCAGTACTTC.

In its sample, this clonotype was seen a few times. The V and J genes are TRBV28 and TRBJ2-3; 8 nucleotides match TRBD1. The CDR3 length is 17 residues. Germline V gene lookup returns CDR1 MDHEN and CDR2 SYDVKM. With V trimmed by 2 bases and J by 2 bases, 9 bases remained unmatched. CDR3 DNA: TGTGCCAGCAGTTTAGGGACAGGACTCGCCAACACAGATACGCAGTATTTT. This gives the protein CASSLGTGLANTDTQYF.

This clonotype was counted only a few times. V is TRBV7-9 and J is TRBJ2-3; 7 bases line up with TRBD1. CDR3 length: 15 amino acids. Trimming took 3 bases from V and 2 from J; bases not matched to a gene: 5. From germline, CDR1 is SEHNR and CDR2 FQNEAQ (reference sequence). The CDR3 DNA is TGTGCCAGCAGCTTTGACAGGGTCTTCACAGATACGCAGTATTTT. Translation: CASSFDRVFTDTQYF.

The chain couples TRBV28 to TRBJ2-3; D is uncertain. Trimming removed 5 bases from V and 3 bases from J, with 9 bases in between. CDR1 and CDR2 (germline): MDHEN, SYDVKM. The CDR3 is made up of 13 amino acids. CDR3 region: CASSTDWTDTQYF. CDR3 nucleotides: TGTGCCAGCAGTACCGACTGGACAGATACGCAGTATTTT.

This clonotype was detected a few times. The CDR3 loop reads CASSFRLVLAKNIQYF. CDR3 bases: TGTGCCAGCAGTTTCCGACTAGTCCTAGCCAAAAACATTCAGTACTTC. The V call is TRBV12-3 or TRBV12-4, the J call TRBJ2-4, with D possibly being TRBD2 (6 bases). The CDR3 totals 16 residues. Deletions cut 3 bases from V and 0 bases from J, with 12 bases between.

V is TRBV7-9 and J is TRBJ1-3; 7 nucleotides line up with TRBD1. CDR3 length: 16 residues. From germline, CDR1 is SEHNR and CDR2 FQNEAQ (reference sequence). V gave up 5 bases and J gave up 4 bases; unmatched junction bases: 11. In DNA form, the CDR3 reads TGTGCCAGCAGCGTGGGTCTCGACAGGGCCGGAAACACCATATATTTT. Its translation: CASSVGLDRAGNTIYF.

J is TRBJ2-1 and V is TRBV12-3 or TRBV12-4; no definite D call. The ends were cut back, 1 base at V and 5 bases at J, with 12 bases in the middle. The CDR3 contains 15 residues. CDR3 nucleotides: TGTGCCAGCAGTTTAGTGTCACCGTTCGACAATGAGCAGTTCTTC. Amino acids: CASSLVSPFDNEQFF.

The CDR3 DNA sequence: TGTGCCAGCAGCCCCGAAGCCCCTCTAGCGGGAGTCTACGAGCAGTACTTC. This gives the protein CASSPEAPLAGVYEQYF. The chain combines TRBV3-1 with TRBJ2-7; 10 bases align to TRBD2. The CDR3 runs to 17 residues. The J segment lost 3 bases and the V segment lost 4 bases, leaving 12 bases of the junction unmatched. Germline CDR1 reads LGHDT; CDR2 reads YNNKEL (reference sequence).

This clonotype was counted only a few times. The gene calls are TRBV11-2 and TRBJ2-7; D may be TRBD1 (5 bases). The CDR3 length is 14 residues. Germline V CDR1 and CDR2: SGHAT, FQNNGV. Trimming shortened V by 1 base and J by 3 bases, and 10 bases separated the two germline ends. CDR3 nucleotides: TGTGCCAGCAGCTTAGGCAGGGTGGGCTACGAGCAGTACTTC. Protein: CASSLGRVGYEQYF.

As DNA, the CDR3 is TGTGCCATCAGGGTCGGACAGGGGGACAATTCACCCCTCCACTTT. It translates to CAIRVGQGDNSPLHF. The chain has TRBV10-3 and TRBJ1-6; 10 nucleotides line up with TRBD1. The CDR3 contains 15 residues. Germline CDR1 is ENHRY and CDR2 is SYGVKD. Germline trimming cut 6 bases from V and 7 bases from J; bases unmatched to any gene: 6.

The CDR3 DNA follows: TGTGCCAGCAGCTTATTAGCGGTCTACAATGAGCAGTTCTTC. It specifies CASSLLAVYNEQFF. This chain links TRBV11-3 with TRBJ2-1; D perhaps matches TRBD2 (6 bases). The V end lost 2 bases, the J end lost 3 bases, and 8 bases lay between the germline ends. From germline, CDR1 is SGHNT and CDR2 YENEEA. The CDR3 is 14 amino acids.

This clonotype was recorded a few times. This rearrangement joins TRBV12-3 or TRBV12-4 to TRBJ1-5; 7 bases are shared with TRBD1. The CDR3 runs 15 residues. Trimming removed 5 bases from V and 3 bases from J; junction bases left unmatched: 7. CDR3 residues: CASSLGDSLNQPQHF. CDR3 coding DNA: TGTGCCAGCAGTCTGGGGGACAGCCTCAATCAGCCCCAGCATTTT.

J is TRBJ2-3 and V is TRBV27; the D gene is possibly TRBD2 (5 bases). Trimming took off 6 bases at V and 2 bases at J, with 24 bases between the two ends. CDR3 length: 18 residues. Germline CDR1 MNHEY, CDR2 SMNVEV (reference sequence). This chain's CDR3 is CASSLLALLVKYTDTQYF. CDR3 in DNA: TGTGCCAGCAGCCTCCTGGCCCTACTAGTGAAATACACAGATACGCAGTATTTT.

This clonotype came up a few times. The DNA of the CDR3 is TGCAGTGCTAGAGCCCCCGGGAGGAAAAACATTCAGTACTTC. It yields the protein CSARAPGRKNIQYF. The V call is TRBV20-1, the J call TRBJ2-4; 7 bases align to TRBD2. Unmatched junction bases numbered 4, after V lost 1 base and J lost 4 bases. The CDR3 has 14 residues. Germline CDR1 DFQATT, CDR2 SNEGSKA (reference sequence).

In its sample, this clonotype was seen a few times. The DNA for the CDR3 is TGCGCCAGCAGCTTAGCCTTCGGAACAGGCGCCCCCTACGAGCAGTACTTC. Amino acids: CASSLAFGTGAPYEQYF. The chain joins TRBV5-1 to TRBJ2-7, with D perhaps TRBD1 (5 bases). The CDR3 is 17 amino acids. Germline V gives CDR1 SGHRS, CDR2 YFSETQ. With 2 bases removed from V and 2 bases from J, the gap between germline ends came to 20 bases.

This clonotype was counted at least ten times. This chain connects TRBV3-1 to TRBJ2-5; 13 bases fit TRBD2. The V segment lost 0 bases and the J segment 13 bases; nucleotides outside the gene matches: 11. This CDR3 has 16 residues. Germline V gene lookup returns CDR1 LGHDT and CDR2 YNNKEL (reference sequence). The DNA of the CDR3 is TGTGCCAGCAGCCAAGATTCCGGGACTAGCGGGGCCATGGGGTACTTC. As protein: CASSQDSGTSGAMGYF.

This clonotype has a count of ten or more. The chain joins TRBV29-1 to TRBJ2-4; no firm D call. The V end lost 7 bases, the J end lost 0 bases, and 19 bases lay between the germline ends. This CDR3 region has 16 residues. Germline V lookup: CDR1 SQVTM, CDR2 ANQGSEA. For the CDR3, the DNA is TGCAGCGCCCGACTTGTCGCGGAGCTAGCCAAAAACATTCAGTACTTC. It specifies CSARLVAELAKNIQYF.

The V and J genes are TRBV4-1 and TRBJ2-7; 12 nucleotides agree with TRBD2. The CDR3 sequence is 15 residues long. V lost 6 bases, J lost 3 bases, and 6 bases stayed unmatched. Germline V gene data show CDR1 as MGHRA and CDR2 as YSYEKL. The CDR3 spells CASRPRTSGIYEQYF. CDR3 DNA sequence: TGCGCCAGCAGACCGAGGACTAGCGGGATCTACGAGCAGTACTTC.

This chain uses TRBV7-9 with TRBJ2-5; TRBD1 agrees at 9 bases. The junction had 9 bases not matched to a gene; V was cut back by 5 bases and J by 5 bases. The CDR3 length is 15 residues. Germline loops: CDR1 SEHNR, CDR2 FQNEAQ (reference sequence). CDR3 region: CASSGPGQGLETQYF. Here the CDR3 DNA reads TGTGCCAGCAGCGGACCGGGACAGGGTTTGGAGACCCAGTACTTC. Drawing the rest from reference TRBV7-9 and TRBJ2-5, the complete variable domain is DTGVSQNPRHKITKRGQNVTFRCDPISEHNRLYWYRQTLGQGPEFLTYFQNEAQLEKSRLLSDRFSAERPKGSFSTLEIQRTEQGDSAMYLCASSGPGQGLETQYFGPGTRLLVL.

This clonotype has a handful of counts. The genes are TRBV20-1 and TRBJ2-7; D is perhaps TRBD1 or TRBD2 (5 bases each). The CDR3 spans 13 residues. From germline, CDR1 is DFQATT and CDR2 SNEGSKA (reference sequence). V was cut by 5 bases and J by 2 bases, with 13 bases left in between. The CDR3 region is CSAPGPRTYEQYF. CDR3 nucleotides: TGCAGTGCTCCGGGACCACGGACCTACGAGCAGTACTTC.

This clonotype turned up a few times. The J gene is TRBJ2-1, the V gene TRBV11-3, with D tentatively TRBD2 (6 bases). This CDR3 has 14 residues. V was clipped by 1 base and J by 6 bases, with 10 bases between them. The germline V gene encodes CDR1 SGHNT and CDR2 YENEEA. Here the CDR3 reads CASSLAGVVNEQFF. The CDR3 nucleotides are TGTGCCAGCAGCTTAGCGGGAGTAGTCAATGAGCAGTTCTTC. The entire variable domain, with the rest obtained from reference TRBV11-3 and TRBJ2-1, is as follows: EAGVVQSPRYKIIEKKQPVAFWCNPISGHNTLYWYLQNLGQGPELLIRYENEEAVDDSQLPKDRFSAERLKGVDSTLKIQPAELGDSAVYLCASSLAGVVNEQFFGPGTRLTVL.

The chain couples TRBV9 to TRBJ2-1; D is possibly TRBD1 (6 bases). The CDR3 has 12 residues. The V gene lost 9 bases and the J gene lost 4 bases, with 11 bases spanning the gap. CDR1 is SGDLS, CDR2 YYNGEE, per germline. The CDR3 DNA follows: TGTGCCACCCGACAGGTTTACAATGAGCAGTTCTTC. Translation: CATRQVYNEQFF.

As to this clonotype: An end of the junction does not agree with germline; a read error may underlie this. The V call is TRBV2, the J call TRBJ1-2, with D tentatively TRBD1 (5 bases). The length of the CDR3 is 9 residues. The germline gives CDR1 SNHLY, CDR2 FYNNEI. The CDR3 here is CASRAGQGF. The CDR3 DNA follows: TGTGCCAGCAGGGCAGGGCAGGGTTTC.

A few counts support this clonotype. V is TRBV10-3 and J is TRBJ2-3, with D possibly being TRBD1 or TRBD2 (5 bases each). Germline CDR1 reads ENHRY; CDR2 reads SYGVKD. The CDR3 is 15 amino acids. V was pared by 3 bases and J by 2 bases, with 12 bases between. Here the CDR3 reads CAISDLGEYTDTQYF. The CDR3, as DNA: TGTGCCATCAGTGATTTGGGGGAATACACAGATACGCAGTATTTT.